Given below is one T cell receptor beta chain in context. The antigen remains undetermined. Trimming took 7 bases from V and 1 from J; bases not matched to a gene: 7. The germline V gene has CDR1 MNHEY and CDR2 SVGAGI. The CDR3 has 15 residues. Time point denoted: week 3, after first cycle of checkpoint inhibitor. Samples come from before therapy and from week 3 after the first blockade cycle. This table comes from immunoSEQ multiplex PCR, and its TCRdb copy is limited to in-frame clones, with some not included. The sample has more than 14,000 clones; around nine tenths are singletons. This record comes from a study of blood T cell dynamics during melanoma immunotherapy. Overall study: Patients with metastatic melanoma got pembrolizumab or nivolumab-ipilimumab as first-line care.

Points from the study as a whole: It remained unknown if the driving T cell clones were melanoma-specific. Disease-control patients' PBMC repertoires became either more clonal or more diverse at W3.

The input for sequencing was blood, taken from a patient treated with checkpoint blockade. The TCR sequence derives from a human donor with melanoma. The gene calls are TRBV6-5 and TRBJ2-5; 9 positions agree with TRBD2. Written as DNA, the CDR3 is TGTGCCAGCAAACTGGGCGGGGGGGTCCAAGAGACCCAGTACTTC. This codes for CASKLGGGVQETQYF.